The entry below gives a single TCR beta chain sequence along with its context. The data were produced by immunoSEQ multiplex PCR, yet TCRdb's version contains in-frame clones alone and is incomplete. The sample has tens of thousands of clones; 94% are singletons. This entry belongs to a study of OX40 agonist ivuxolimab in advanced cancers. Exclusion applied to patients with autoimmune disease history or systemic immunosuppression. The length of the CDR3 is 15 residues. Germline V gives CDR1 MDHEN, CDR2 SYDVKM. The trim removed 5 bases at V and 1 base at J, leaving 7 bases unmatched. The clonotype comes from an adult with an advanced solid tumor such as melanoma, head and neck, liver or kidney cancer. Source: CD4+ or CD8+ T cells sorted from blood, taken in a trial of the OX40 agonist ivuxolimab. This chain connects TRBV28 to TRBJ1-1; TRBD1 agrees at 7 bases. CDR3 sequence (DNA): TGTGCCAGCAGTACCCACCGACAGGGGAACACTGAAGCTTTCTTT. Protein sequence: CASSTHRQGNTEAFF.